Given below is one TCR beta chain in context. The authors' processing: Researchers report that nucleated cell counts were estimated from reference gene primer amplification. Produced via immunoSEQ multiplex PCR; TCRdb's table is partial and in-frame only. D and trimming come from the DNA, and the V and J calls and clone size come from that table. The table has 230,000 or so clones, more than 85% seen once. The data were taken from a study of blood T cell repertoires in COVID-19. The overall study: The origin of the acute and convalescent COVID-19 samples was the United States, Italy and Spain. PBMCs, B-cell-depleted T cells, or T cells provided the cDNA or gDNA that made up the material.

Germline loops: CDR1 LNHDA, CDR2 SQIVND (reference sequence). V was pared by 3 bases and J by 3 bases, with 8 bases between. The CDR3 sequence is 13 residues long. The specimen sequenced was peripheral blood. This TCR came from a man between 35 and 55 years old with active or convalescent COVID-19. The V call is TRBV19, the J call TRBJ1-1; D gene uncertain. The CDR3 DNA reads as TGTGCCAGTAGTATGTGGAGGCACACTGAAGCTTTCTTT. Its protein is CASSMWRHTEAFF.